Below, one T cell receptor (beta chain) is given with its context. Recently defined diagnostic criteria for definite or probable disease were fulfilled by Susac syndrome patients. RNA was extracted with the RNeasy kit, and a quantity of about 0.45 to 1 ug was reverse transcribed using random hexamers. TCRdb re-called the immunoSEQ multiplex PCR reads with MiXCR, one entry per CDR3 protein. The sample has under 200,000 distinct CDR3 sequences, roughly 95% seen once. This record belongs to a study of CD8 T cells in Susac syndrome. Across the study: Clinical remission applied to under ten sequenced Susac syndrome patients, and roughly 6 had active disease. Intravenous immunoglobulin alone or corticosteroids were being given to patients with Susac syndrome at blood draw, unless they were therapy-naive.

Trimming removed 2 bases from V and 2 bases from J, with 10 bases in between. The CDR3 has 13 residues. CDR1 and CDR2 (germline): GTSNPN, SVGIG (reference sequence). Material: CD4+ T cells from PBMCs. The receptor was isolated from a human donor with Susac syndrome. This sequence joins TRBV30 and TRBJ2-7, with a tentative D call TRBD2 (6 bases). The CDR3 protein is CAWSPPGAYEQYF. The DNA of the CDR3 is TGTGCCTGGAGTCCCCCGGGAGCCTACGAGCAGTACTTC. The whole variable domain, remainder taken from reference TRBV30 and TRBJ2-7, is SQTIHQWPATLVQPVGSPLSLECTVEGTSNPNLYWYRQAAGRGLQLLFYSVGIGQISSEVPQNLSASRPQDRQFILSSKKLLLSDSGFYLCAWSPPGAYEQYFGPGTRLTVT.